These 10 T cell receptor beta chains were all obtained from the same sample, sequenced in a study of cytomegalovirus exposure and HLA in healthy donors. Assay used: immunoSEQ multiplex PCR; TCRdb lists only in-frame clones, some missing. The data show over 200,000 clones, with 90% seen just once and around 3.1% held by the top ten. The material sequenced was PBMCs. These receptors were collected from a young woman in good health and CMV-seronegative.

The V gene is TRBV27, the J gene TRBJ2-7; 9 bases agree with TRBD1. V lost 8 bases and J lost 5; bases outside the gene matches: 7. The CDR3 totals 13 residues. CDR1 is MNHEY and CDR2 is SMNVEV in the germline V gene (reference sequence). The CDR3 loop reads CASQRDRDNEQYF. The CDR3, as DNA: TGTGCCAGCCAACGGGACAGGGACAACGAGCAGTACTTC.

The chain has TRBV4-3 and TRBJ2-7, with 7 positions matching TRBD1. The CDR3 is 15 residues long. Looked up from germline, CDR1 is LGHNA and CDR2 is YSLEER. Trimming took 1 base from V and 0 from J; bases not matched to a gene: 3. CDR3 nucleotide sequence: TGCGCCAGCAGCCAAGGCCGGACAGGCTCCTACGAGCAGTACTTC. This gives the protein CASSQGRTGSYEQYF.

In this sample, this clone turned up once. This chain links TRBV7-2 with TRBJ2-3; 9 nucleotides match TRBD1. This CDR3 contains 16 residues. With V trimmed by 5 bases and J by 7 bases, 13 bases remained unmatched. Germline V lookup: CDR1 SGHTA, CDR2 FQGNSA. CDR3 in amino acids: CASSPSGTGQGHTQYF. CDR3 coding DNA: TGTGCCAGCAGCCCCTCCGGGACTGGACAGGGGCATACGCAGTATTTT.

In nucleotides, the CDR3 is TGTGCCAGCAGCTTGAGGACTAGCGGTTTCTCCTACGAGCAGTACTTC. Its protein product is CASSLRTSGFSYEQYF. The chain has TRBV5-6 and TRBJ2-7, with 10 bases matching TRBD2. This CDR3 comprises 16 residues. Germline values: CDR1 SGHDT, CDR2 YYEEEE. V lost 1 base, J lost 0 bases, and 4 bases stayed unmatched.

This chain joins TRBV5-6 and TRBJ2-2, with 8 bases lining up with TRBD2. This CDR3 region has 14 residues. With 5 bases clipped from V and 4 bases from J, the junction kept 4 bases outside the gene matches. Germline values: CDR1 SGHDT, CDR2 YYEEEE. CDR3 loop: CASRGLAGTGELFF. CDR3 DNA: TGTGCCAGCAGAGGCCTAGCGGGCACCGGGGAGCTGTTTTTT.

As for this clone: The same CDR3 is also encoded by other DNA sequences in this sample. The chain links TRBV2 to TRBJ2-7, with D tentatively TRBD2 (6 bases). CDR1 is SNHLY, CDR2 FYNNEI, per germline. The CDR3 spans 11 residues. Trimming removed 5 bases at V and 4 bases at J, with 6 bases between. The DNA of the CDR3 is TGTGCCAGCAGTAGCGGGTACGAGCAGTACTTC. It yields the protein CASSSGYEQYF.

The genes are TRBV7-2 and TRBJ2-3; 8 bases are shared with TRBD2. CDR1 and CDR2 from the germline V gene are SGHTA and FQGNSA. Trimming cost V 2 bases and J 2 bases; bases outside gene matches: 3. The CDR3 is 15 residues long. The CDR3 nucleotides read TGTGCCAGCAGCTTACCTAGCGGGCCCACAGATACGCAGTATTTT. As protein: CASSLPSGPTDTQYF.

DNA of the CDR3: TGCGCCAGCAGCCAACCCACCGGGACAGGGTTCTATGGCTACACCTTC. Protein: CASSQPTGTGFYGYTF. The V call is TRBV4-1, the J call TRBJ1-2, with 9 bases that match TRBD1. The CDR3 length is 16 residues. Trimming removed 2 bases from V and 4 bases from J; junction bases left unmatched: 8. Germline V gives CDR1 MGHRA, CDR2 YSYEKL.

The chain couples TRBV5-1 to TRBJ2-7; TRBD2 might be the D (5 bases). From germline, CDR1 is SGHRS and CDR2 YFSETQ. The CDR3 totals 14 residues. The V gene lost 1 base and the J gene lost 0 bases, with 8 bases spanning the gap. The CDR3 spells CASSLLGNSYEQYF. The DNA for the CDR3 is TGCGCCAGCAGCTTGCTCGGGAACTCCTACGAGCAGTACTTC.

V usage is TRBV28 and J usage is TRBJ1-5; the D is unclear. Trimming shortened V by 2 bases and J by 6 bases, and 14 bases separated the two germline ends. CDR3 length: 15 amino acids. Germline V gene data show CDR1 as MDHEN and CDR2 as SYDVKM. The CDR3 protein is CASSLKRGNLQPQHF. For the CDR3, the DNA is TGTGCCAGCAGTTTAAAGCGGGGTAATCTTCAGCCCCAGCATTTT.